Following are 5 T cell receptor beta chains from one sample sequenced in a study of Graves' ophthalmopathy and Graves' hyperthyroidism. RNA transcripts yielded amplified TCR beta CDR3 regions. In the first round, RT-PCR was carried out with HTBI primers, and a multiplex PCR formed the second round. One entry per CDR3 protein results from TCRdb running MiXCR on the multiplex PCR reads. The sample carries 40,000 to 50,000 distinct CDR3 sequences, about 51% recorded once. The sequenced sample was peripheral blood. These receptors were obtained from an adult man with Graves' ophthalmopathy.

This clonotype was detected many times. CDR3: CASSGDRDDAFF. CDR3 DNA: TGTGCCAGCAGTGGGGACAGGGATGACGCTTTCTTT. The V and J genes are TRBV28 and TRBJ1-1; 9 bases fit TRBD1. The CDR3 loop spans 12 amino acids. V dropped 5 bases and J dropped 11; count of bases not matched to a gene: 6. Germline V CDR1 and CDR2: MDHEN, SYDVKM.

This clonotype has at least ten counts. V is TRBV6-5 and J is TRBJ2-2; D is unclear. The CDR3 is 13 residues long. The V gene lost 4 bases and the J gene lost 1 base, with 4 bases spanning the gap. CDR1 is MNHEY, CDR2 SVGAGI, per germline. The CDR3 DNA is TGTGCCAGCAGTTCTCAGAACACCGGGGAGCTGTTTTTT. Protein product: CASSSQNTGELFF.

V usage is TRBV5-6 and J usage is TRBJ1-6, with 11 bases lining up with TRBD1. The trim removed 3 bases at V and 9 bases at J, leaving 5 bases unmatched. Germline V gene sequence: CDR1 SGHDT, CDR2 YYEEEE. This CDR3 is built from 15 residues. The CDR3 loop reads CASSSGQGESSPLHF. The CDR3 DNA sequence: TGTGCCAGCAGCTCGGGACAGGGGGAATCTTCACCCCTCCACTTT. Using reference TRBV5-6 and TRBJ1-6 for the parts outside the CDR3, the full variable domain is DAGVTQSPTHLIKTRGQQVTLRCSPKSGHDTVSWYQQALGQGPQFIFQYYEEEERQRGNFPDRFSGHQFPNYSSELNVNALLLGDSALYLCASSSGQGESSPLHFGNGTRLTVT.

This clonotype was detected many times. Possible read error: a much larger clone is one base away. The chain links TRBV7-3 to TRBJ2-5; possibly TRBD1 or TRBD2 for D (6 bases each). Germline V CDR1 and CDR2: SGHTA, FQGTGA. The CDR3 length is 15 residues. Here the CDR3 reads CASSSTGGGQETQCF. CDR3 bases: TGTGCCAGCAGCTCGACCGGGGGCGGCCAAGAGACCCAGTGCTTC. The entire variable domain, with the rest obtained from reference TRBV7-3 and TRBJ2-5, is as follows: GAGVSQTPSNKVTEKGKYVELRCDPISGHTALYWYRQSLGQGPEFLIYFQGTGAADDSGLPNDRFFAVRPEGSVSTLKIQRTERGDSAVYLCASSSTGGGQETQCFGPGTRLLVL.

The chain links TRBV24-1 to TRBJ1-1; D gene ambiguous. The CDR3 loop spans 13 amino acids. Trimming cost V 3 bases and J 4 bases, with 8 bases left between them. The V gene's germline CDR1 is KGHDR and CDR2 SFDVKD. CDR3 region: CATSDEQLTEAFF. CDR3 bases: TGTGCCACCAGTGATGAACAACTCACTGAAGCTTTCTTT.